This entry features one T cell receptor beta chain sequence. The data were taken from a study of cytomegalovirus exposure and HLA in healthy donors. Germline CDR1 reads GTSNPN; CDR2 reads SVGIG (reference sequence). V lost 2 bases to trimming and J lost 2 bases; unmatched junction nucleotides: 4. This CDR3 spans 15 amino acids. Here immunoSEQ multiplex PCR was the method, and the copy in TCRdb shows in-frame clones only, minus some. The data contain around 170,000 clones, 85% of them seen just once; the ten biggest clones take up approximately 16%. This chain links TRBV30 with TRBJ2-3, with TRBD1 matching 10 bases. This receptor was taken from a man between 18 and 35 years old in good health and CMV-seropositive. Sequenced sample: PBMCs. The chain's CDR3 is CAWSPGQGITDTQYF. DNA for the CDR3: TGTGCCTGGAGTCCGGGACAGGGGATCACAGATACGCAGTATTTT.